Listed here are 30 T cell receptor beta chains from one sample, sequenced in a study of OX40 agonist ivuxolimab in advanced cancers. Generated by immunoSEQ multiplex PCR, the TCRdb table keeps only in-frame clones and is missing some. The table records some 46,000 clones, just under 95% of them present only once. This specimen was CD4+ or CD8+ T cells sorted from blood, taken in a trial of the OX40 agonist ivuxolimab. These receptors originate from an adult with an advanced solid tumor such as melanoma, head and neck, liver or kidney cancer.

The rearrangement joins TRBV4-3 to TRBJ2-1; possibly TRBD1 for D (6 bases). The germline V gene encodes CDR1 LGHNA and CDR2 YSLEER. V shed 2 bases and J shed 5 bases, with 7 bases lying between them. The CDR3 extends over 13 amino acids. Here the CDR3 DNA reads TGCGCCAGCAGCCAACGGACAGACAATGAGCAGTTCTTC. Amino acids: CASSQRTDNEQFF.

V gene TRBV5-6 combines with J gene TRBJ2-6; 7 bases agree with TRBD2. With 4 bases clipped from V and 1 base from J, the junction kept 8 bases outside the gene matches. The CDR3 has 17 amino acids. CDR1 and CDR2 (germline): SGHDT, YYEEEE. Here the CDR3 DNA reads TGTGCCAGCAGCATTAGCGGGTGGAATTCTGGGGCCAACGTCCTGACTTTC. Translating it yields CASSISGWNSGANVLTF. Using reference TRBV5-6 and TRBJ2-6 for the parts outside the CDR3, the full variable domain is DAGVTQSPTHLIKTRGQQVTLRCSPKSGHDTVSWYQQALGQGPQFIFQYYEEEERQRGNFPDRFSGHQFPNYSSELNVNALLLGDSALYLCASSISGWNSGANVLTFGAGSRLTVL.

The chain combines TRBV4-3 with TRBJ2-7; TRBD1 matches 9 bases. CDR3 length: 19 residues. Germline CDR1 and CDR2: LGHNA and YSLEER. V was clipped by 0 bases and J by 1 base; unmatched bases: 13. CDR3 nucleotide sequence: TGCGCCAGCAGCCAAGAAACAGGGGGCGTAGCGGAGAGATCCTACGAGCAGTACTTC. Its translation is CASSQETGGVAERSYEQYF.

This chain joins TRBV27 and TRBJ2-7; no firm D call. The CDR3 has 17 residues. The germline V gene encodes CDR1 MNHEY and CDR2 SMNVEV (reference sequence). Trimming stripped 5 bases from V and 2 bases from J, with 22 bases between. For the CDR3, the DNA is TGTGCCAGCAGTACATATCCCCTCGATCGACTCCCCTACGAGCAGTACTTC. Residues: CASSTYPLDRLPYEQYF.

The chain is built from TRBV12-5 and TRBJ2-1, with 9 bases identical to TRBD2. CDR1 and CDR2 from the germline V gene are LGHNT and FRNRAP. Trimming removed 0 bases from V and 6 bases from J; junction bases left unmatched: 0. CDR3 length: 14 amino acids. This CDR3 reads CASGLVTSGNEQFF. Here the CDR3 DNA reads TGTGCTAGTGGTTTGGTGACTAGCGGCAATGAGCAGTTCTTC.

This chain links TRBV5-1 with TRBJ2-4; TRBD1 or TRBD2 may be the D gene (6 bases each). CDR1 and CDR2 (germline): SGHRS, YFSETQ. There are 14 residues in the CDR3. The V end lost 0 bases, the J end lost 6 bases, and 10 bases lay between the germline ends. DNA for the CDR3: TGCGCCAGCAGCTTGGGACTAGGGGGAAACATTCAGTACTTC. Translating gives CASSLGLGGNIQYF.

This clone has more than one count but fewer than ten. This rearrangement joins TRBV15 to TRBJ1-1; TRBD1 is a possible D gene (6 bases). Trimming stripped 0 bases from V and 6 bases from J, with 8 bases between. This CDR3 contains 13 residues. Germline CDR1 reads LNHNV; CDR2 reads YYDKDF (reference sequence). CDR3 sequence reads: CATSRDRGAEAFF. The CDR3 bases are TGTGCCACCAGCAGAGACAGGGGAGCTGAAGCTTTCTTT.

In its sample, this clone was seen once. The chain recombines TRBV5-1 with TRBJ2-5; D is possibly TRBD2 (5 bases). The end of the DNA fits TRBJ2-7 better, so the J call may be wrong. The CDR3 spans 15 residues. CDR1 SGHRS and CDR2 YFSETQ come from the germline V gene. CDR3 amino acids: CASSYSRVGSYEQYF. Here the CDR3 DNA reads TGCGCCAGCAGCTACTCGAGGGTCGGCTCCTACGAGCAGTACTTC.

The rearrangement joins TRBV7-9 to TRBJ2-7, with 9 bases fitting TRBD2. Germline V gene data show CDR1 as SEHNR and CDR2 as FQNEAQ (reference sequence). Trimming cost V 5 bases and J 4 bases; bases outside gene matches: 15. The CDR3 loop spans 17 amino acids. CDR3 protein: CASSPYSVAGGGYEQYF. The CDR3 DNA sequence: TGTGCCAGCAGCCCCTATTCAGTGGCGGGAGGGGGGTACGAGCAGTACTTC.

The J gene is TRBJ2-5, the V gene TRBV9; TRBD2 agrees at 14 bases. This CDR3 has 16 amino acids. Germline CDR1 is SGDLS and CDR2 is YYNGEE. With 3 bases clipped from V and 5 bases from J, the junction kept 6 bases outside the gene matches. For the CDR3, the DNA is TGTGCCAGCAGCGGGGGACTAGCGGGAGTAGGTGAGACCCAGTACTTC. Protein sequence: CASSGGLAGVGETQYF.

Concerning this clone itself: A read error may account for a junction end that differs from germline. V usage is TRBV7-7 and J usage is TRBJ2-7; D not resolved. Germline values: CDR1 SSHAT, CDR2 FNYEAQ (reference sequence). CDR3 length: 13 residues. As DNA, the CDR3 is TGTGCTAGCAGCTTAAGCGAAAACTACGAGCAGTACTTC. Its protein product is CASSLSENYEQYF.

The chain has TRBV5-6 and TRBJ2-3; D gene uncertain. The germline V and J ends were trimmed by 2 bases and 1 base, with 2 bases remaining between them. There are 12 residues in the CDR3. Germline CDR1 SGHDT, CDR2 YYEEEE. DNA of the CDR3: TGTGCCAGCAGCTTCGGCACAGATACGCAGTATTTT. This translates into CASSFGTDTQYF.

The J gene is TRBJ2-7, the V gene TRBV7-8, with D unresolved. The CDR3 sequence is 10 residues long. The V end lost 8 bases, the J end lost 0 bases, and 2 bases lay between the germline ends. CDR1 is SGHVS and CDR2 is FQNEAQ in the germline V gene. The CDR3 nucleotides are TGTGCCAGCGGCTCCTACGAGCAGTACTTC. Translation: CASGSYEQYF.

The rearrangement links TRBV30 to TRBJ1-1, with TRBD1 matching over 8 bases. J lost 4 bases, V lost 1 base, and 2 bases had no gene match. CDR1 and CDR2 (germline): GTSNPN, SVGIG (reference sequence). The length of the CDR3 is 13 residues. Here the CDR3 DNA reads TGTGCCTGGAGTGCAACAGGGGGCACTGAAGCTTTCTTT. Translating it yields CAWSATGGTEAFF.

The rearrangement links TRBV29-1 to TRBJ2-7, with a tentative D call TRBD1 (5 bases). Looked up from germline, CDR1 is SQVTM and CDR2 is ANQGSEA. The length of the CDR3 is 13 residues. Trimming took 1 base from V and 3 from J, leaving 10 bases between them. Here the CDR3 DNA reads TGCAGCGTTGAAGGTAACGACAGCTACGAGCAGTACTTC. Translated: CSVEGNDSYEQYF.

The V and J genes are TRBV11-3 and TRBJ2-3; 11 nucleotides match TRBD2. V shed 4 bases and J 0 bases; nucleotides not matched to a gene: 3. The V gene's germline CDR1 is SGHNT and CDR2 YENEEA. This CDR3 is built from 16 residues. The CDR3 sequence is CASSSSSGRSTDTQYF. Here the CDR3 DNA reads TGTGCCAGCAGCTCTTCTAGCGGGAGGAGCACAGATACGCAGTATTTT. Using reference TRBV11-3 and TRBJ2-3 for the parts outside the CDR3, the full variable domain is EAGVVQSPRYKIIEKKQPVAFWCNPISGHNTLYWYLQNLGQGPELLIRYENEEAVDDSQLPKDRFSAERLKGVDSTLKIQPAELGDSAVYLCASSSSSGRSTDTQYFGPGTRLTVL.

The chain is built from TRBV5-6 and TRBJ2-1, with D possibly being TRBD1 (5 bases). V lost 0 bases and J 8 bases, leaving 18 bases between the germline ends. This CDR3 contains 16 residues. Per germline, CDR1 SGHDT and CDR2 YYEEEE. CDR3 residues: CASSLAPDKFRDEQFF. CDR3 nucleotide sequence: TGTGCCAGCAGCTTGGCCCCGGACAAATTCAGGGATGAGCAGTTCTTC. Using reference TRBV5-6 and TRBJ2-1 for the parts outside the CDR3, the full variable domain is DAGVTQSPTHLIKTRGQQVTLRCSPKSGHDTVSWYQQALGQGPQFIFQYYEEEERQRGNFPDRFSGHQFPNYSSELNVNALLLGDSALYLCASSLAPDKFRDEQFFGPGTRLTVL.

The genes are TRBV29-1 and TRBJ1-1, with D possibly TRBD1 on 5 matching bases. Germline assignment: CDR1 SQVTM and CDR2 ANQGSEA. V lost 7 bases to trimming and J lost 7 bases, with 13 bases between them. The CDR3 extends over 11 amino acids. The CDR3 nucleotides read TGCAGCGCCCTGGGGGAGGGTGAAGCTTTCTTT. Protein product: CSALGEGEAFF.

This clone was counted between two and nine times. The genes are TRBV28 and TRBJ2-7; 10 bases align to TRBD1. Germline CDR1 is MDHEN and CDR2 is SYDVKM. CDR3 length: 15 residues. With V trimmed by 5 bases and J by 5 bases, 9 bases remained unmatched. The CDR3 reads CASSPSGQGYDEQYF. DNA for the CDR3: TGTGCCAGCAGTCCGTCGGGACAGGGGTACGACGAGCAGTACTTC.

The chain couples TRBV11-3 to TRBJ1-4, with D possibly being TRBD1 (5 bases). CDR3 size: 14 residues. The germline V and J ends were trimmed by 3 bases and 6 bases, with 11 bases remaining between them. The germline V gene has CDR1 SGHNT and CDR2 YENEEA. This CDR3 reads CASSLKGSDEKLFF. As DNA, the CDR3 is TGTGCCAGCAGCTTGAAGGGGAGCGATGAAAAACTGTTTTTT.

The chain carries TRBV7-2 and TRBJ2-7, with 10 bases aligning to TRBD2. The CDR3 has 14 residues. V dropped 5 bases and J dropped 0; count of bases not matched to a gene: 1. CDR1 is SGHTA and CDR2 is FQGNSA in the germline V gene. This chain's CDR3 is CASSPSGSSYEQYF. The CDR3 DNA sequence: TGTGCCAGCAGCCCTAGCGGGAGCTCCTACGAGCAGTACTTC.

V gene TRBV27 combines with J gene TRBJ2-1; D remains ambiguous. Germline-derived CDR1 and CDR2 are MNHEY and SMNVEV (reference sequence). Trimming pared 6 bases from V and 0 bases from J, leaving 15 bases between. This CDR3 comprises 16 residues. CDR3 bases: TGTGCCAGCAGGACGGCCTGGGTTAGCTCCTACAATGAGCAGTTCTTC. Its protein product is CASRTAWVSSYNEQFF.

The rearrangement joins TRBV4-2 to TRBJ1-4; no reliable D call. The CDR3 runs 14 residues. The V end lost 0 bases, the J end lost 7 bases, and 9 bases lay between the germline ends. Per germline, CDR1 LGHNA and CDR2 YNFKEQ. The CDR3 DNA sequence: TGTGCCAGCAGCCAAGAACGGTCCACTGAAAAACTGTTTTTT. Protein sequence: CASSQERSTEKLFF.

The J gene is TRBJ1-2, the V gene TRBV5-8, with 8 bases aligning to TRBD1. Germline trimming cut 0 bases from V and 1 base from J; bases unmatched to any gene: 2. Germline-derived CDR1 and CDR2 are SGHTS and YDEGEE. CDR3 length: 15 residues. This CDR3 reads CASSLGQGINYGYTF. The CDR3 coding sequence is TGTGCCAGCAGCTTGGGACAGGGGATTAACTATGGCTACACCTTC.

This rearrangement joins TRBV9 to TRBJ1-2; D not certain. The CDR3 totals 14 residues. Trimming took 0 bases from V and 1 from J, leaving 7 bases between them. Per the germline V gene, CDR1 is SGDLS and CDR2 is YYNGEE. Here the CDR3 reads CASSVGWVNYGYTF. CDR3 in DNA: TGTGCCAGCAGCGTAGGTTGGGTTAACTATGGCTACACCTTC.

In this sample, this clone turned up once. This chain joins TRBV13 and TRBJ2-5; D uncertain. CDR1 is PRHDT and CDR2 is FYEKMQ in the germline V gene (reference sequence). There are 14 residues in the CDR3. The V end was cut by 2 bases, the J end by 2 bases, with 9 bases between. CDR3 residues: CASSLLYTQETQYF. In DNA, the CDR3 is TGTGCCAGCAGCTTACTCTACACGCAAGAGACCCAGTACTTC.

The chain uses TRBV14 and TRBJ2-2, with 7 nucleotides matching TRBD1. Unmatched junction bases numbered 7, after V lost 0 bases and J lost 3 bases. The germline V gene encodes CDR1 SGHDN and CDR2 FVKESK. This CDR3 is built from 17 residues. CDR3 nucleotides: TGTGCCAGCAGCCAAGACACCGGACAGGTGTACACCGGGGAGCTGTTTTTT. It specifies CASSQDTGQVYTGELFF.

This clone was observed a single time. V and J are TRBV13 and TRBJ2-7; TRBD2 agrees at 14 bases. The CDR3 totals 13 residues. The J segment lost 10 bases and the V segment lost 4 bases, leaving 3 bases of the junction unmatched. Germline assignment: CDR1 PRHDT and CDR2 FYEKMQ (reference sequence). As DNA, the CDR3 is TGTGCCAGCAGCTCAGGGACTAGCGGGAGACAGTACTTC. This translates into CASSSGTSGRQYF.

CDR3 sequence: CASSPGLAGGEDTQYF. Here the CDR3 DNA reads TGTGCCAGCAGCCCCGGACTAGCGGGGGGGGAAGATACGCAGTATTTT. The chain links TRBV5-4 to TRBJ2-3; 15 nucleotides align to TRBD2. The CDR3 runs to 16 residues. Germline assignment: CDR1 SGHNT and CDR2 YYREEE (reference sequence). Germline trimming cut 4 bases from V and 5 bases from J; bases unmatched to any gene: 5.

A single count supports this clone. The V call is TRBV2, the J call TRBJ1-1; 8 bases agree with TRBD1. There are 14 residues in the CDR3. Unmatched junction bases numbered 3, after V lost 6 bases and J lost 0 bases. The V gene's germline CDR1 is SNHLY and CDR2 FYNNEI. Written as DNA, the CDR3 is TGTGCCAGCAGCGTGACAGGGGTGAACACTGAAGCTTTCTTT. It translates to CASSVTGVNTEAFF. Using reference TRBV2 and TRBJ1-1 for the parts outside the CDR3, the full variable domain is EPEVTQTPSHQVTQMGQEVILRCVPISNHLYFYWYRQILGQKVEFLVSFYNNEISEKSEIFDDQFSVERPDGSNFTLKIRSTKLEDSAMYFCASSVTGVNTEAFFGQGTRLTVV.